This TCR beta chain was captured in a study of CD8 T cells in Susac syndrome. This CDR3 has 14 residues. CDR1 is PRHDT, CDR2 FYEKMQ, per germline (reference sequence). V was cut by 2 bases and J by 1 base, with 8 bases left in between. When the RNA was reverse transcribed, random hexamers were used with an input of about 0.5 to 1 ug. The authors amplified TCR beta CDR3 across 54 Vbeta and 13 Jbeta using immunoSEQ multiplex PCR. TCRdb processed the immunoSEQ multiplex PCR reads anew with MiXCR; each CDR3 protein has one entry. The sample lists hundreds of thousands of distinct CDR3 sequences, around 90% occurring once. The study sequenced TCR beta in blood CD8+ and CD4+ T cells. The multiple sclerosis controls consisted of treatment-naive patients with relapsing-remitting disease, either stable or active. Negative isolation yielded the CD8+ and CD4+ T cells, while FACS enriched the TEMRA cells.

Sequences were obtained from CD8+ T cells from PBMCs. The clonotype was recovered from a human donor with multiple sclerosis. V usage is TRBV13 and J usage is TRBJ1-1; D not resolved. CDR3 sequence: CASSLSGSNTEAFF. The CDR3 DNA is TGTGCCAGCAGCTTATCGGGTTCGAACACTGAAGCTTTCTTT.